A single sample gave rise to the 23 T cell receptor beta chains below, sequenced in a study of blood T cells in healthy people across ages. PCR was performed a second time for roughly 7 to 12 cycles using a sample-barcoded 5' primer and a J-beta primer mix. TCRdb independently ran MiXCR on the 5' RACE reads; one entry per CDR3 protein. The profile shows around 820,000 distinct CDR3 sequences, more than 20% of them singletons. These same records also appear under a second study, on T cells of mothers and their children.

Sequencing input: blood. These receptors originate from a boy aged 5-17 years in good health.

This clonotype was detected a few times. The gene calls are TRBV10-3 and TRBJ1-1; D call uncertain. The germline V gene encodes CDR1 ENHRY and CDR2 SYGVKD. The CDR3 sequence is 13 residues long. Between the trimmed V and J ends, which lost 5 bases and 0 bases, there was a span of 7 bases. This CDR3 reads CAISMDLNTEAFF. The CDR3 DNA sequence: TGTGCCATCAGTATGGACCTGAACACTGAAGCTTTCTTT.

This chain links TRBV12-3 or TRBV12-4 with TRBJ2-5; D may be TRBD2 (6 bases). V lost 3 bases and J 5 bases, leaving 13 bases between the germline ends. This CDR3 spans 14 amino acids. The CDR3 bases are TGTGCCAGCAGTTTTCTAGCGCGACGGGAGACCCAGTACTTC. Translated, it gives CASSFLARRETQYF.

This clonotype has just a few counts. This chain connects TRBV19 to TRBJ2-5; D remains ambiguous. CDR3 length: 16 amino acids. V was trimmed by 2 bases and J by 1 base, leaving 14 bases between them. Germline CDR1 is LNHDA and CDR2 is SQIVND (reference sequence). CDR3 protein: CASSISPRNPQETQYF. CDR3 coding DNA: TGTGCCAGTAGTATATCCCCCAGGAATCCCCAAGAGACCCAGTACTTC.

The chain combines TRBV4-3 with TRBJ2-7, with TRBD1 as a possible D gene (5 bases). Germline assignment: CDR1 LGHNA and CDR2 YSLEER. Trimming shortened V by 3 bases and J by 3 bases, and 15 bases separated the two germline ends. The CDR3 is made up of 15 amino acids. The CDR3 is CASSQSDSHDYEQYF. The DNA of the CDR3 is TGCGCCAGCAGCCAGAGCGACAGTCATGACTACGAGCAGTACTTC.

This clonotype was seen more than once but under ten times. V is TRBV20-1 and J is TRBJ2-2; 7 nucleotides match TRBD1. The CDR3 covers 14 residues. CDR1 and CDR2 (germline): DFQATT, SNEGSKA (reference sequence). Losses at the gene ends were 5 bases for V and 2 bases for J; bases not matched to a gene: 5. CDR3: CSARRDRNTGELFF. In nucleotides, the CDR3 is TGCAGTGCTCGCAGGGACAGAAACACCGGGGAGCTGTTTTTT.

V is TRBV6-1 and J is TRBJ1-5, with TRBD1 matching 7 bases. Germline V gives CDR1 MNHNS, CDR2 SASEGT. With V trimmed by 2 bases and J by 15 bases, 13 bases remained unmatched. The CDR3 has 14 residues. The DNA of the CDR3 is TGTGCCAGCAGTGAACCCCTCAACCGCGCAGGGGGGCATTTT. Translation gives CASSEPLNRAGGHF.

The sample holds many counts of this clonotype. The chain combines TRBV29-1 with TRBJ2-3; D might be TRBD1 or TRBD2, each matching 6 bases. V was trimmed by 6 bases and J by 1 base, leaving 11 bases between them. Germline V gives CDR1 SQVTM, CDR2 ANQGSEA. This CDR3 contains 13 residues. This CDR3 reads CSVEEGGTDTQYF. DNA for the CDR3: TGCAGCGTAGAGGAGGGGGGCACAGATACGCAGTATTTT.

This clonotype was counted between two and nine times. V usage is TRBV29-1 and J usage is TRBJ2-1; TRBD2 matches at 9 bases. The CDR3 runs to 14 residues. Germline V lookup: CDR1 SQVTM, CDR2 ANQGSEA. The junction had 6 bases not matched to a gene; V was cut back by 4 bases and J by 5 bases. CDR3 in amino acids: CSVGLSGGNNEQFF. The DNA for the CDR3 is TGCAGCGTTGGACTGAGCGGGGGGAACAATGAGCAGTTCTTC.

This clonotype was picked up a small number of times. This chain links TRBV7-2 with TRBJ1-4, with 10 bases that match TRBD1. The CDR3 consists of 15 residues. Germline values: CDR1 SGHTA, CDR2 FQGNSA. The J segment lost 8 bases and the V segment lost 1 base, leaving 4 bases of the junction unmatched. CDR3 sequence: CASSLGGTGVEKLFF. CDR3 nucleotides: TGTGCCAGCAGCTTAGGCGGGACAGGGGTCGAAAAACTGTTTTTT.

This chain uses TRBV10-3 with TRBJ2-1; D gene unclear. V lost 7 bases to trimming and J lost 0 bases, with 7 bases between them. Germline values: CDR1 ENHRY, CDR2 SYGVKD. CDR3 length: 13 amino acids. For the CDR3, the DNA is TGTGCCATCACGGAGAGCTCCTACAATGAGCAGTTCTTC. As protein: CAITESSYNEQFF.

This clonotype occurred a few times. The J gene is TRBJ1-5, the V gene TRBV19; 11 nucleotides match TRBD1. Trimming removed 5 bases from V and 6 bases from J; junction bases left unmatched: 3. The CDR3 has 14 amino acids. Germline-derived CDR1 and CDR2 are LNHDA and SQIVND (reference sequence). The CDR3 reads CASSRTGGVQPQHF. CDR3 DNA: TGTGCCAGTAGTCGGACAGGGGGCGTTCAGCCCCAGCATTTT.

This clonotype was found a few times. The chain links TRBV4-1 to TRBJ2-7; 15 bases are shared with TRBD2. Germline assignment: CDR1 MGHRA and CDR2 YSYEKL. This CDR3 contains 15 residues. Trimming took 2 bases from V and 6 from J; bases not matched to a gene: 2. CDR3 sequence: CASSQSGLAGGEQYF. For the CDR3, the DNA is TGCGCCAGCAGCCAATCGGGACTAGCGGGAGGCGAGCAGTACTTC.

The table lists this clonotype with a few counts. The chain employs TRBV28 and TRBJ1-5; D not certain. There are 15 residues in the CDR3. With 6 bases removed from V and 0 bases from J, the gap between germline ends came to 12 bases. Germline V gene sequence: CDR1 MDHEN, CDR2 SYDVKM. CDR3 nucleotide sequence: TGTGCCAGCAGGGCCTGGACGGGTAGCAATCAGCCCCAGCATTTT. Translated, it gives CASRAWTGSNQPQHF.

Only a few counts were recorded for this clonotype. This CDR3 reads CASSLINNEQFF. The CDR3, as DNA: TGTGCCAGCAGCTTGATCAATAATGAGCAGTTCTTC. The chain employs TRBV7-2 and TRBJ2-1, with no clear D. This CDR3 is 12 amino acids long. The germline gives CDR1 SGHTA, CDR2 FQGNSA. V was shortened by 3 bases and J by 7 bases, with 7 bases between the two germline ends.

The chain carries TRBV20-1 and TRBJ2-5; D uncertain. The germline CDR1 and CDR2 sequences are DFQATT and SNEGSKA (reference sequence). V was shortened by 6 bases and J by 1 base, with 15 bases between the two germline ends. CDR3 size: 14 residues. The CDR3 nucleotides are TGCAGTGCCGACCCCCTGGGCGCCCAAGAGACCCAGTACTTC. Its translation: CSADPLGAQETQYF.

This clonotype was observed a handful of times. V gene TRBV20-1 combines with J gene TRBJ2-1; D perhaps matches TRBD1 (5 bases). CDR1 DFQATT and CDR2 SNEGSKA come from the germline V gene (reference sequence). This CDR3 has 12 amino acids. CDR3 region: CGGWQQGDEQFF. The CDR3 nucleotides read TGCGGCGGCTGGCAACAAGGGGATGAGCAGTTCTTC.

The chain carries TRBV4-1 and TRBJ2-6; unclear D gene. Per germline, CDR1 MGHRA and CDR2 YSYEKL. Trimming shortened V by 7 bases and J by 3 bases, and 7 bases separated the two germline ends. The CDR3 extends over 13 amino acids. CDR3 sequence (DNA): TGCGCCAGCACCCAGGTTGGGGCCAACGTCCTGACTTTC. This encodes CASTQVGANVLTF.

This clonotype was seen only a few times. This sequence joins TRBV9 and TRBJ2-3; TRBD2 might be the D (6 bases). This CDR3 region has 16 residues. Germline values: CDR1 SGDLS, CDR2 YYNGEE. Trimming cost V 1 base and J 6 bases, with 18 bases left between them. CDR3 region: CASSVLRTNPLDTQYF. The DNA for the CDR3 is TGTGCCAGCAGCGTACTTAGGACTAACCCCCTGGATACGCAGTATTTT.

The chain recombines TRBV28 with TRBJ2-5; 9 bases line up with TRBD1. The CDR3 spans 17 residues. Per germline, CDR1 MDHEN and CDR2 SYDVKM. The V gene end was trimmed by 6 bases and the J gene end by 5 bases; junction bases not matched to a gene: 16. The CDR3 DNA reads as TGTGCCAGCAGCCCCTACCCCGGACAGGGGTCGACGGAGACCCAGTACTTC. Amino acids: CASSPYPGQGSTETQYF. The full variable domain, with the rest looked up from reference TRBV28 and TRBJ2-5, is DVKVTQSSRYLVKRTGEKVFLECVQDMDHENMFWYRQDPGLGLRLIYFSYDVKMKEKGDIPEGYSVSREKKERFSLILESASTNQTSMYLCASSPYPGQGSTETQYFGPGTRLLVL.

This clonotype has just a few counts. This sequence joins TRBV4-3 and TRBJ2-2; TRBD2 aligns across 14 bases. Germline CDR1 is LGHNA and CDR2 is YSLEER. The CDR3 is made up of 19 amino acids. The trim removed 0 bases at V and 6 bases at J, leaving 9 bases unmatched. CDR3 sequence: CASSQDPPGLAGVSGELFF. In DNA form, the CDR3 reads TGCGCCAGCAGCCAAGACCCACCGGGACTAGCGGGAGTATCCGGGGAGCTGTTTTTT.

This clonotype has more than one count but fewer than ten. The gene calls are TRBV6-2 or TRBV6-3 and TRBJ1-4, with D unclear. The CDR3 runs to 14 residues. Germline V gene lookup returns CDR1 MNHEY and CDR2 SVGEGT. V was shortened by 5 bases and J by 0 bases, with 7 bases between the two germline ends. CDR3 sequence: CASSDYATNEKLFF. CDR3 sequence (DNA): TGTGCCAGCAGTGACTACGCAACTAATGAAAAACTGTTTTTT.

This clonotype was counted a few times. CDR3 nucleotide sequence: TGTGCCAGCAGCCCATGGACAGGGGGCCAAGAGACCCAGTACTTC. Its protein product is CASSPWTGGQETQYF. V is TRBV11-2 and J is TRBJ2-5; the match to TRBD1 covers 10 bases. V shed 5 bases and J 1 base; nucleotides not matched to a gene: 4. Germline V gene sequence: CDR1 SGHAT, CDR2 FQNNGV. CDR3 size: 15 residues.

This rearrangement joins TRBV7-9 to TRBJ2-7, with TRBD1 identical over 7 bases. The end of the DNA is better explained by TRBJ2-1, so the J call may be wrong. CDR3 length: 14 residues. In germline, CDR1 is SEHNR, CDR2 FQNEAQ (reference sequence). DNA of the CDR3: TGTGCCAGCAGCTCCGATACCGACAGGGCGGAACAGTTCTTC. Protein sequence: CASSSDTDRAEQFF.